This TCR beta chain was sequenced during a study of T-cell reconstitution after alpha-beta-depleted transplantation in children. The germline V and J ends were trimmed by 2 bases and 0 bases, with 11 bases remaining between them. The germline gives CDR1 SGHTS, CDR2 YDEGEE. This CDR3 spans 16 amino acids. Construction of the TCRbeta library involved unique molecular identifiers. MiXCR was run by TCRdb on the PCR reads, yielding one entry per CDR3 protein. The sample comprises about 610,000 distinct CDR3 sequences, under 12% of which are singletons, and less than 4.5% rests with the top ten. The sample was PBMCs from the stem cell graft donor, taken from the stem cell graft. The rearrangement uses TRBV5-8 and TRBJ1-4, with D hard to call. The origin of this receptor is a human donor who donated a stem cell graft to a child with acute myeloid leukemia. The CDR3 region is CASSLKRTATNEKLFF. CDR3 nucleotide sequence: TGTGCCAGCAGCTTAAAACGAACAGCAACTAATGAAAAACTGTTTTTT.